The 29 T cell receptor beta chains below were found in one sample sequenced in a study of technical replicates of blood from several donors. The data were produced by immunoSEQ multiplex PCR, yet TCRdb's version contains in-frame clones alone and is incomplete. This sample has approximately 73,000 clones, with about 90% found just once. Sequencing used T cells isolated from PBMCs. The receptors originated from a human donor in good health.

J is TRBJ1-3 and V is TRBV6-1; D is unresolved. V gave up 2 bases and J gave up 0 bases, with 5 bases separating them. Looked up from germline, CDR1 is MNHNS and CDR2 is SASEGT. This CDR3 region has 14 residues. CDR3 region: CASSEKSSGNTIYF. The CDR3 DNA is TGTGCCAGCAGTGAAAAGAGCTCTGGAAACACCATATATTTT.

This clone was detected only a few times. The rearrangement links TRBV2 to TRBJ2-2, with TRBD2 matching over 16 bases. Germline CDR1 is SNHLY and CDR2 is FYNNEI. The CDR3 spans 16 residues. Trimming took 11 bases from V and 0 from J; bases not matched to a gene: 3. The CDR3 sequence: CAGGLAGGTNTGELFF. The CDR3 DNA sequence: TGTGCCGGGGGACTAGCGGGAGGGACGAACACCGGGGAGCTGTTTTTT.

J is TRBJ2-1 and V is TRBV6-5; D may be TRBD2 (5 bases). The V gene lost 2 bases and the J gene lost 0 bases, with 8 bases spanning the gap. The CDR3 totals 15 residues. Germline V gives CDR1 MNHEY, CDR2 SVGAGI. The CDR3 bases are TGTGCCAGCAGTTACACTACTAGCTCCTACAATGAGCAGTTCTTC. This gives the protein CASSYTTSSYNEQFF.

This chain uses TRBV18 with TRBJ2-3; 9 bases agree with TRBD2. Germline V gene data show CDR1 as KGHSH and CDR2 as LQKENI. Germline trimming cut 10 bases from V and 4 bases from J; bases unmatched to any gene: 12. The CDR3 is made up of 15 amino acids. The CDR3 nucleotides are TGTGCCACCCCGCCCGCTAGCGGGACGCCAGATACGCAGTATTTT. Translating it yields CATPPASGTPDTQYF.

This clone appeared once. The rearrangement uses TRBV25-1 and TRBJ2-5; 9 bases are shared with TRBD1. V lost 10 bases to trimming and J lost 6 bases; unmatched junction nucleotides: 12. In germline, CDR1 is MGHDK, CDR2 SYGVNS. This CDR3 contains 14 residues. CDR3 in amino acids: CATEAGTGSQTQYF. The CDR3, as DNA: TGTGCCACCGAAGCGGGGACAGGGTCACAGACCCAGTACTTC.

The chain links TRBV28 to TRBJ1-1; D might be TRBD1 (5 bases). CDR3 length: 14 amino acids. The V and J ends lost 4 bases and 4 bases respectively, with 13 bases between them. CDR1 is MDHEN, CDR2 SYDVKM, per germline. CDR3 protein: CASSSGGESTEAFF. The CDR3 DNA is TGTGCCAGCAGTTCCGGGGGGGAGAGCACTGAAGCTTTCTTT. Together with reference TRBV28 and TRBJ1-1, the CDR3 gives the full variable domain: DVKVTQSSRYLVKRTGEKVFLECVQDMDHENMFWYRQDPGLGLRLIYFSYDVKMKEKGDIPEGYSVSREKKERFSLILESASTNQTSMYLCASSSGGESTEAFFGQGTRLTVV.

The genes are TRBV5-1 and TRBJ2-1; D perhaps matches TRBD1 (5 bases). Germline CDR1 is SGHRS and CDR2 is YFSETQ. V lost 4 bases to trimming and J lost 3 bases, with 23 bases between them. CDR3 length: 18 amino acids. CDR3 residues: CASSPLGQQVRFYNEQFF. CDR3 nucleotides: TGCGCCAGCAGCCCGCTTGGCCAACAGGTTCGATTCTACAATGAGCAGTTCTTC.

The gene calls are TRBV2 and TRBJ1-4; maybe TRBD1 (6 bases). CDR1 and CDR2 from the germline V gene are SNHLY and FYNNEI. CDR3 size: 14 residues. V was cut by 5 bases and J by 8 bases, with 15 bases left in between. The CDR3 is CASSFDRIFEKLFF. The CDR3 coding sequence is TGTGCCAGCAGTTTTGACAGGATTTTCGAAAAACTGTTTTTT.

The V call is TRBV6-6, the J call TRBJ1-2; 10 bases align to TRBD1. The V and J ends lost 5 bases and 6 bases, in that order; junction bases with no gene match: 6. There are 14 residues in the CDR3. Germline lookup yields CDR1 MNHNY and CDR2 SVGAGI (reference sequence). In nucleotides, the CDR3 is TGTGCCAGCAGTCGCGACAGGGGGCAAGATGGCTACACCTTC. It specifies CASSRDRGQDGYTF.

The chain combines TRBV4-2 with TRBJ2-1; TRBD2 matches 12 bases. Germline lookup yields CDR1 LGHNA and CDR2 YNFKEQ. Trimming at V came to 3 bases and at J to 8 bases, leaving 5 bases not matched to a gene. CDR3 length equals 15 residues. The CDR3 sequence is CASSQGLAGGHEQFF. The CDR3 bases are TGTGCCAGCAGCCAGGGGCTAGCGGGAGGGCATGAGCAGTTCTTC.

J is TRBJ2-4 and V is TRBV11-3; 9 positions agree with TRBD2. The CDR3 runs to 17 residues. Germline V lookup: CDR1 SGHNT, CDR2 YENEEA. The ends lost 3 bases at V and 3 bases at J; junction bases unmatched: 9. The CDR3: CASSFFSGSLDKNIQYF. In DNA form, the CDR3 reads TGTGCCAGCAGCTTCTTTAGCGGGAGTCTTGACAAAAACATTCAGTACTTC. The variable domain in full, completed from reference TRBV11-3 and TRBJ2-4, reads EAGVVQSPRYKIIEKKQPVAFWCNPISGHNTLYWYLQNLGQGPELLIRYENEEAVDDSQLPKDRFSAERLKGVDSTLKIQPAELGDSAVYLCASSFFSGSLDKNIQYFGAGTRLSVL.

This clone was detected once. The V gene is TRBV30, the J gene TRBJ2-7, with 7 bases identical to TRBD2. J was trimmed by 3 bases and V by 2 bases; bases with no gene match: 13. Germline lookup yields CDR1 GTSNPN and CDR2 SVGIG (reference sequence). The CDR3 length is 16 residues. DNA of the CDR3: TGTGCCTGGAGTCCCTTTAGGGGACTAACAGGCTACGAGCAGTACTTC. Translation gives CAWSPFRGLTGYEQYF.

In regard to this clone: One junction end does not reproduce the germline sequence, and a read error may be involved. This chain links TRBV29-1 with TRBJ1-1, with D tentatively TRBD1 (6 bases). The germline CDR1 and CDR2 sequences are SQVTM and ANQGSEA. CDR3 size: 13 residues. As DNA, the CDR3 is TGCAGCGCTGAAGGACAGACGAACACTGAAGCTTTCTTT. Translation gives CSAEGQTNTEAFF.

The genes are TRBV6-1 and TRBJ1-1, with D possibly matching TRBD1 (6 bases). Looked up from germline, CDR1 is MNHNS and CDR2 is SASEGT. Trimming removed 5 bases at V and 5 bases at J, with 12 bases between. There are 13 residues in the CDR3. CDR3 in amino acids: CASSRQGGTEAFF. The CDR3 DNA reads as TGTGCCAGCAGTCGCCAAGGGGGAACTGAAGCTTTCTTT.

The chain joins TRBV10-1 to TRBJ2-1, with 9 bases fitting TRBD2. CDR3 length equals 14 residues. In germline, CDR1 is WNHNN, CDR2 SYGVQD (reference sequence). V shed 2 bases, J shed 4 bases, and the junction held 0 bases outside the gene matches. CDR3 loop: CASSESGRYNEQFF. DNA of the CDR3: TGCGCCAGCAGTGAGAGCGGGAGGTACAATGAGCAGTTCTTC.

The gene calls are TRBV28 and TRBJ1-1; D gene unclear. Germline assignment: CDR1 MDHEN and CDR2 SYDVKM. The CDR3 extends over 12 amino acids. The V end lost 3 bases, the J end lost 4 bases, and 6 bases lay between the germline ends. The CDR3 DNA reads as TGTGCCAGCAGTTTGCGGGGCACTGAAGCTTTCTTT. As protein: CASSLRGTEAFF.

The CDR3 DNA follows: TGTGCCAGCAGCCAAGTTTCGCAGGGCAAGGACAAAAACATTCAGTACTTC. It codes for CASSQVSQGKDKNIQYF. The chain employs TRBV14 and TRBJ2-4, with D possibly being TRBD1 (5 bases). The CDR3 has 17 residues. CDR1 is SGHDN, CDR2 FVKESK, per germline. The V end lost 1 base, the J end lost 3 bases, and 16 bases lay between the germline ends.

The gene calls are TRBV5-1 and TRBJ2-2; 13 bases line up with TRBD2. V trimming: 3 bases; J trimming: 4 bases; junction bases outside the gene matches: 9. This CDR3 has 18 residues. The germline gives CDR1 SGHRS, CDR2 YFSETQ. CDR3 sequence: CASSSLLAGGPSTGELFF. The CDR3 coding sequence is TGCGCCAGCAGCTCCCTACTAGCGGGAGGGCCCAGCACCGGGGAGCTGTTTTTT.

The chain links TRBV4-1 to TRBJ2-3, with 8 bases aligning to TRBD2. Germline V gene sequence: CDR1 MGHRA, CDR2 YSYEKL. V shed 4 bases, J shed 2 bases, and the junction held 8 bases outside the gene matches. CDR3 length equals 16 residues. CDR3 loop: CASSLETSGNTDTQYF. CDR3 coding DNA: TGCGCCAGCAGCCTAGAAACTAGCGGCAACACAGATACGCAGTATTTT.

The chain couples TRBV2 to TRBJ2-3; D unclear. Germline lookup yields CDR1 SNHLY and CDR2 FYNNEI. The CDR3 sequence is 12 residues long. V gave up 7 bases and J gave up 5 bases, with 10 bases separating them. The CDR3 DNA is TGTGCCAGCACCGGCTCTAGAGATACGCAGTATTTT. Its translation is CASTGSRDTQYF.

V usage is TRBV4-1 and J usage is TRBJ2-5; 12 bases are a match to TRBD2. The CDR3 is 18 amino acids. The germline V gene encodes CDR1 MGHRA and CDR2 YSYEKL. V trimming: 1 base; J trimming: 4 bases; junction bases outside the gene matches: 10. CDR3 sequence: CASSQAKPGLAGTETQYF. The CDR3 region has the DNA TGCGCCAGCAGCCAAGCGAAGCCAGGACTAGCGGGAACAGAGACCCAGTACTTC.

V usage is TRBV28 and J usage is TRBJ2-3, with D unresolved. Germline V CDR1 and CDR2: MDHEN, SYDVKM. Trimming took off 7 bases at V and 4 bases at J, with 15 bases between the two ends. This CDR3 comprises 14 residues. CDR3 in DNA: TGTGCCAGCAAGAGGCCTAAGATAGCAGATACGCAGTATTTT. Encoded protein: CASKRPKIADTQYF.

The V call is TRBV7-9, the J call TRBJ1-1; tentatively, D is TRBD1 (6 bases). The CDR3 is made up of 15 amino acids. The germline V and J ends were trimmed by 1 base and 8 bases, with 17 bases remaining between them. CDR1 and CDR2 from the germline V gene are SEHNR and FQNEAQ (reference sequence). The DNA of the CDR3 is TGTGCCAGCAGCTTAGTTCCGGGACACATCGGAGAAGCTTTCTTT. Translated, it gives CASSLVPGHIGEAFF.

V is TRBV4-3 and J is TRBJ1-5; D gene uncertain. Trimming left V 0 bases short and J 6 bases short, with 6 bases between. The CDR3 loop spans 13 amino acids. Germline loops: CDR1 LGHNA, CDR2 YSLEER. The CDR3: CASSQDRFQPQHF. CDR3 nucleotides: TGCGCCAGCAGCCAAGATCGGTTTCAGCCCCAGCATTTT.

The V gene is TRBV6-1, the J gene TRBJ1-2; D remains unclear. Germline V gene sequence: CDR1 MNHNS, CDR2 SASEGT. V lost 3 bases and J 0 bases, leaving 8 bases between the germline ends. This CDR3 is built from 14 residues. CDR3 bases: TGTGCCAGCAGTGAGTATCAGTCTAACTATGGCTACACCTTC. Protein sequence: CASSEYQSNYGYTF.

The DNA for the CDR3 is TGTGCCAGCAGCTTGGTTCTTAACACCGGGGAGCTGTTTTTT. Translation: CASSLVLNTGELFF. The chain combines TRBV5-4 with TRBJ2-2; no reliable D call. From germline, CDR1 is SGHNT and CDR2 YYREEE (reference sequence). Trimming removed 0 bases from V and 2 bases from J, with 5 bases in between. The CDR3 runs to 14 residues.

This sequence joins TRBV25-1 and TRBJ2-1; 12 nucleotides align to TRBD2. V dropped 1 base and J dropped 9; count of bases not matched to a gene: 4. Germline CDR1 and CDR2: MGHDK and SYGVNS. The CDR3 consists of 15 residues. CDR3 sequence: CASSESGLAGSEQFF. In DNA, the CDR3 is TGTGCCAGCAGTGAATCAGGACTAGCGGGAAGTGAGCAGTTCTTC.

The chain recombines TRBV28 with TRBJ1-1; the D gene is possibly TRBD1 (6 bases). V dropped 2 bases and J dropped 4 bases, with 14 bases sitting between them. The germline gives CDR1 MDHEN, CDR2 SYDVKM. This CDR3 spans 15 amino acids. CDR3 in DNA: TGTGCCAGCAGTTTAGTAGGACAGCATCTCACTGAAGCTTTCTTT. As protein: CASSLVGQHLTEAFF.

This chain joins TRBV11-3 and TRBJ2-5, with D tentatively TRBD1 (6 bases). Germline V gene sequence: CDR1 SGHNT, CDR2 YENEEA. The CDR3 length is 15 residues. V lost 3 bases and J lost 4, with 15 bases in between. CDR3 sequence (DNA): TGTGCCAGCAGCTTCCCCGGGACACGGAGAGAGACCCAGTACTTC. This codes for CASSFPGTRRETQYF.